This T cell receptor beta chain was profiled in a study of neurological immune-mediated disorders. This CDR3 has 15 amino acids. The V gene lost 3 bases and the J gene lost 5 bases, with 16 bases spanning the gap. Germline CDR1 reads SGHRS; CDR2 reads YFSETQ. Described time point: longitudinal time-point 2. Unsorted libraries used 2 million PBMCs kept at -80 degrees C. General study findings and limits: The greatest TCR clonal expansion occurred in HTLV-1-associated myelopathy and the least in multiple sclerosis, which fell below healthy controls.

At least ten counts were recorded for this clonotype. Its antigen is not known. The method for making cDNA was 5'RACE, and it used 10-nucleotide random UMIs. From the 5' RACE reads, TCRdb called clonotypes with MiXCR, one entry per CDR3 protein. The data contain some 50,000 distinct CDR3 sequences, under 15% of them singletons. The sequence was collected from a male donor with HTLV-1-associated myelopathy (HAM/TSP). Source material: PBMCs. This chain joins TRBV5-1 and TRBJ2-3, with a possible D match to TRBD1 (5 bases). In DNA form, the CDR3 reads TGCGCCAGCAGCTCGGTGGTCCCAGGGAAAGATACGCAGTATTTT. Its translation: CASSSVVPGKDTQYF. The full variable domain, in which reference TRBV5-1 and TRBJ2-3 provide the parts outside the CDR3, is KAGVTQTPRYLIKTRGQQVTLSCSPISGHRSVSWYQQTPGQGLQFLFEYFSETQRNKGNFPGRFSGRQFSNSRSEMNVSTLELGDSALYLCASSSVVPGKDTQYFGPGTRLTVL.